This T cell receptor (beta chain) was captured in a study of blood T cell repertoires in COVID-19. In the study overall: COVID-19 samples collected from the United States, Italy and Spain covered acute and convalescent phases. Sample material is recorded as cDNA or gDNA derived from T cells, B-cell-depleted T cells, or PBMCs.

In the original processing: Scientists estimated how many nucleated cells there were by amplifying reference gene primers. TCRdb keeps only in-frame clones here, not all; method: immunoSEQ multiplex PCR. That table furnishes V, J and clone size, whereas the DNA furnished D and trimming. The table has about 670,000 clones, 80% to 90% seen once. Trimming took off 1 base at V and 0 bases at J, with 9 bases between the two ends. Germline-derived CDR1 and CDR2 are MNHNS and SASEGT. This CDR3 has 15 residues. This chain connects TRBV6-1 to TRBJ1-2; D is ambiguous. The clonotype originates from a woman aged 18-29 years with acute or convalescent COVID-19. Sequenced material: peripheral blood. The CDR3 DNA is TGTGCCAGCAGTGAAGAGTGGCGGACTAACTATGGCTACACCTTC. Translation gives CASSEEWRTNYGYTF.